This passage covers 12 T cell receptor beta chains from one sample sequenced in a study of control samples from healthy donors and cancer patients. Clones were sequenced by immunoSEQ multiplex PCR, and TCRdb holds only the in-frame ones, with some missing. The profile covers approximately 70,000 clones, with about 90% appearing a single time and around 2% taken by the ten largest. Material: PBMCs. The receptors here all came from a woman aged 45-65 years with head and neck cancer.

Here the CDR3 reads CSASGLPARAPYEQYF. For the CDR3, the DNA is TGCAGTGCTAGTGGGCTCCCGGCGAGAGCCCCCTACGAGCAGTACTTC. The V gene is TRBV20-1, the J gene TRBJ2-7, with unresolved D. The ends were cut back, 3 bases at V and 2 bases at J, with 20 bases in the middle. Germline-derived CDR1 and CDR2 are DFQATT and SNEGSKA (reference sequence). This CDR3 is built from 16 residues.

This clone was observed once. The genes are TRBV7-6 and TRBJ2-7; TRBD2 matches at 10 bases. V was clipped by 5 bases and J by 2 bases; unmatched bases: 15. CDR3 length equals 18 residues. Germline CDR1 is SGHVS and CDR2 is FNYEAQ. The CDR3 nucleotides are TGTGCCAGCAGCCCCTCGACGAGCGGGGGGGCCTTTCCCTACGAGCAGTACTTC. It is translated as CASSPSTSGGAFPYEQYF. Based on the CDR3 plus reference TRBV7-6 and TRBJ2-7, the full variable domain is GAGVSQSPRYKVTKRGQDVALRCDPISGHVSLYWYRQALGQGPEFLTYFNYEAQQDKSGLPNDRFSAERPEGSISTLTIQRTEQRDSAMYRCASSPSTSGGAFPYEQYFGPGTRLTVT.

V usage is TRBV18 and J usage is TRBJ1-3; possibly TRBD1 for D (6 bases). There are 18 residues in the CDR3. V lost 3 bases and J 0 bases, leaving 18 bases between the germline ends. CDR1 is KGHSH, CDR2 LQKENI, per germline. The CDR3 loop is CASSPLNRARLSGNTIYF. The CDR3 DNA reads as TGTGCCAGCTCACCGCTAAACAGGGCCCGGCTCTCTGGAAACACCATATATTTT.

Worth noting for this clone: The junction departs from germline at one end; a sequencing error may be responsible. The rearrangement joins TRBV14 to TRBJ1-6; TRBD1 matches at 8 bases. In germline, CDR1 is SGHDN, CDR2 FVKESK. The CDR3 totals 16 residues. The CDR3 DNA reads as TGTGCCAGCAGCGAAGACAGGGGCTCAATTAATTCACCCCTCCACTTT. It is translated as CASSEDRGSINSPLHF.

This chain links TRBV15 with TRBJ2-1, with D possibly TRBD1 on 5 matching bases. V lost 1 base, J lost 9 bases, and 19 bases lay in between. This CDR3 is 16 amino acids long. Germline CDR1 reads LNHNV; CDR2 reads YYDKDF (reference sequence). The CDR3 DNA sequence: TGTGCCACCAGCAGAGGGGGCGGACCTATTGTCAGTGAGCAGTTCTTC. Its translation: CATSRGGGPIVSEQFF. The full variable domain, its missing parts supplied by reference TRBV15 and TRBJ2-1, is DAMVIQNPRYQVTQFGKPVTLSCSQTLNHNVMYWYQQKSSQAPKLLFHYYDKDFNNEADTPDNFQSRRPNTSFCFLDIRSPGLGDTAMYLCATSRGGGPIVSEQFFGPGTRLTVL.

The chain has TRBV10-3 and TRBJ2-1; 10 bases match TRBD1. CDR3 length: 17 residues. In germline, CDR1 is ENHRY, CDR2 SYGVKD. V was clipped by 11 bases and J by 5 bases; unmatched bases: 18. The CDR3 loop reads CAARDRGPGGPDNEQFF. The DNA of the CDR3 is TGTGCCGCCCGGGACAGGGGCCCGGGTGGGCCTGACAATGAGCAGTTCTTC.

This rearrangement joins TRBV6-6 to TRBJ1-2, with D unclear. The CDR3 is made up of 11 amino acids. Deletions cut 2 bases from V and 7 bases from J, with 5 bases between. The germline CDR1 and CDR2 sequences are MNHNY and SVGAGI (reference sequence). The CDR3 protein is CASSYGSGYTF. As DNA, the CDR3 is TGTGCCAGCAGTTACGGGTCTGGCTACACCTTC.

The genes are TRBV18 and TRBJ2-1; D is unclear. The CDR3 sequence is 15 residues long. V was pared by 4 bases and J by 0 bases, with 10 bases between. The germline gives CDR1 KGHSH, CDR2 LQKENI. CDR3 protein: CASSLEEGSYNEQFF. The CDR3 DNA sequence: TGTGCCAGCTCACTTGAGGAAGGCTCCTACAATGAGCAGTTCTTC.

The rearrangement uses TRBV4-3 and TRBJ1-3, with TRBD1 as a possible D gene (6 bases). This CDR3 has 15 residues. V shed 1 base and J shed 4 bases, with 11 bases lying between them. Germline-derived CDR1 and CDR2 are LGHNA and YSLEER. The DNA for the CDR3 is TGCGCCAGCAGCCAAGTGGGGGGGCTCGGAAACACCATATATTTT. Its translation: CASSQVGGLGNTIYF.

The CDR3 loop is CASSLVVRSCYTEAFF. The DNA of the CDR3 is TGTGCCAGCAGCTTGGTGGTCAGGTCCTGTTACACTGAAGCTTTCTTT. This chain uses TRBV5-7 with TRBJ1-1, with no clear D. TRBV5-7 is given ORF status, its function remaining uncertain. Trimming pared 0 bases from V and 3 bases from J, leaving 15 bases between. The CDR3 spans 16 residues.

The chain combines TRBV5-4 with TRBJ1-1; no clear D gene. This CDR3 has 13 residues. Trimming shortened V by 0 bases and J by 2 bases, and 5 bases separated the two germline ends. Germline CDR1 SGHNT, CDR2 YYREEE (reference sequence). This chain's CDR3 is CASSLDINTEAFF. The CDR3 bases are TGTGCCAGCAGCTTGGACATAAACACTGAAGCTTTCTTT.

This rearrangement joins TRBV30 to TRBJ1-1; D not resolved. V was shortened by 1 base and J by 1 base, with 4 bases between the two germline ends. The germline V gene has CDR1 GTSNPN and CDR2 SVGIG (reference sequence). The CDR3 has 12 amino acids. The CDR3 nucleotides are TGTGCCTGGAGTGGGCCGAACACTGAAGCTTTCTTT. Encoded protein: CAWSGPNTEAFF.